Following are 9 T cell receptor beta chains from one sample sequenced in a study of blood T cell repertoires in COVID-19. TCRdb keeps only in-frame clones here, not all; method: immunoSEQ multiplex PCR. In the table there are some 330,000 clones, 87% of which are singletons. The specimen sequenced was PBMCs or T cells enriched from blood (not recorded which). These receptor sequences come from a man aged 35 to 55 in a cohort exposed to, infected with or recovered from COVID-19 (not recorded which).

This sequence joins TRBV2 and TRBJ2-7; 10 bases map to TRBD2. V lost 6 bases and J lost 6; bases outside the gene matches: 5. The germline V gene encodes CDR1 SNHLY and CDR2 FYNNEI. The CDR3 spans 13 residues. CDR3 amino acids: CASSVLAGAEQYF. DNA of the CDR3: TGTGCCAGCAGCGTCCTAGCGGGAGCCGAGCAGTACTTC.

The chain combines TRBV13 with TRBJ2-3; the match to TRBD2 covers 7 bases. Germline V lookup: CDR1 PRHDT, CDR2 FYEKMQ (reference sequence). V trimming: 7 bases; J trimming: 1 base; junction bases outside the gene matches: 2. The CDR3 length is 13 residues. CDR3 amino acids: CASKAGGTDTQYF. The CDR3 nucleotides read TGTGCCAGCAAGGCGGGAGGCACAGATACGCAGTATTTT.

This chain uses TRBV7-2 with TRBJ1-1, with a weak D call TRBD1 (6 bases). The germline gives CDR1 SGHTA, CDR2 FQGNSA. This CDR3 is built from 16 residues. The germline V and J ends were trimmed by 7 bases and 0 bases, with 18 bases remaining between them. The CDR3 here is CASIRNSGTLNTEAFF. The CDR3 DNA is TGTGCCAGCATCCGAAATTCCGGGACATTGAACACTGAAGCTTTCTTT.

This rearrangement joins TRBV6-6 to TRBJ1-1; a possible D gene is TRBD1 (5 bases). The CDR3 is 14 amino acids. Germline V gene data show CDR1 as MNHNY and CDR2 as SVGAGI (reference sequence). Trimming left V 0 bases short and J 4 bases short, with 9 bases between. The CDR3 is CASSYSRQGTEAFF. CDR3 bases: TGTGCCAGCAGTTACTCGAGGCAGGGCACTGAAGCTTTCTTT.

The chain's CDR3 is CASRTGDVDTEAFF. CDR3 sequence (DNA): TGCGCCAGCAGGACGGGGGATGTAGATACTGAAGCTTTCTTT. The J gene is TRBJ1-1, the V gene TRBV10-2; tentatively, D is TRBD1 (5 bases). This CDR3 has 14 residues. Per germline, CDR1 WSHSY and CDR2 SAAADI. V was shortened by 6 bases and J by 5 bases, with 16 bases between the two germline ends.

The chain employs TRBV11-2 and TRBJ2-1; the match to TRBD1 covers 7 bases. The V gene end was trimmed by 0 bases and the J gene end by 6 bases; junction bases not matched to a gene: 2. The CDR3 is 14 residues long. The germline V gene has CDR1 SGHAT and CDR2 FQNNGV. CDR3 in amino acids: CASSLDPGGNEQFF. The CDR3 nucleotides are TGTGCCAGCAGCTTAGATCCAGGGGGCAATGAGCAGTTCTTC.

The chain combines TRBV18 with TRBJ1-4; 8 bases are shared with TRBD1. The trim removed 2 bases at V and 10 bases at J, leaving 9 bases unmatched. The germline V gene encodes CDR1 KGHSH and CDR2 LQKENI. There are 15 residues in the CDR3. CDR3 in amino acids: CASSPGTGGGRKLFF. The CDR3 DNA sequence: TGTGCCAGCTCACCAGGGACAGGTGGTGGGAGAAAACTGTTTTTT.

The table lists this clone with a count of one. In DNA, the CDR3 is TGTGCCTGGAGTGTACCGAGGAGGGAACTGTTTTTT. Its protein product is CAWSVPRRELFF. This sequence joins TRBV30 and TRBJ1-4, with D unclear. Trimming shortened V by 0 bases and J by 12 bases, and 11 bases separated the two germline ends. This CDR3 spans 12 amino acids. Germline loops: CDR1 GTSNPN, CDR2 SVGIG (reference sequence).

This clone was recorded only once. V is TRBV12-3 or TRBV12-4 and J is TRBJ1-5; D is unresolved. The CDR3 runs 13 residues. V shed 2 bases and J shed 6 bases, with 8 bases lying between them. CDR3 coding DNA: TGTGCCAGCAGTTTAATGGCCCCTCAGCCCCAGCATTTT. Translation gives CASSLMAPQPQHF.